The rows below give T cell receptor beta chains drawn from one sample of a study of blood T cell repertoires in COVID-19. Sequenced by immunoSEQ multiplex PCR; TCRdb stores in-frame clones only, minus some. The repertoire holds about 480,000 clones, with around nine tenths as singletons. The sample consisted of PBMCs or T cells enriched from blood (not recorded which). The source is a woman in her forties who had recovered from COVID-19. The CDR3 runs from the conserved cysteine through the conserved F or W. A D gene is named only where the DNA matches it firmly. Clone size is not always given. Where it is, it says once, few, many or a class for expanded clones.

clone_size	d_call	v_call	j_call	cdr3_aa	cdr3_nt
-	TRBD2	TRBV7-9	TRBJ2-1	CASSSGTSGGPSYNEQFF	TGTGCCAGCAGCTCGGGGACTAGCGGGGGTCCCTCCTACAATGAGCAGTTCTTC
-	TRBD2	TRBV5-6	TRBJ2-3	CASSPRGAGGPVDTQYF	TGTGCCAGCAGCCCGAGGGGAGCGGGAGGGCCAGTAGATACGCAGTATTTT
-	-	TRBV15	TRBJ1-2	CATSRVRPGAQPNYGYTF	TGTGCCACCAGCAGAGTACGACCGGGAGCACAACCTAACTATGGCTACACCTTC
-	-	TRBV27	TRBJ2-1	CASMEFVYNEQFF	TGTGCCAGCATGGAGTTCGTCTACAATGAGCAGTTCTTC
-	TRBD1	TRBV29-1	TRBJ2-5	CSADRGWQETQYF	TGCAGCGCGGACAGGGGTTGGCAGGAGACCCAGTACTTC
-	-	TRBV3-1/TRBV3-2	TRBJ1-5	CASSQSRGGQPQHF	TGTGCCAGCAGCCAGAGTCGAGGTGGACAGCCCCAGCATTTT
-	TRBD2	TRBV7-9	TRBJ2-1	CASSLNRWTSGYNEQFF	TGTGCCAGCAGCTTAAATCGTTGGACTAGCGGGTACAATGAGCAGTTCTTC
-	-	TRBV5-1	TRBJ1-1	CASSAYPGQLNTEAFF	TGCGCCAGCAGCGCTTACCCCGGACAGCTGAACACTGAAGCTTTCTTT
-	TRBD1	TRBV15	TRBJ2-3	CATSRVATGTGFTDTQYF	TGTGCCACCAGCAGAGTTGCCACCGGGACAGGGTTTACAGATACGCAGTATTTT
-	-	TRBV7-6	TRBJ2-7	CASSLAQNYEQYF	TGTGCCAGCAGCTTAGCCCAAAACTACGAGCAGTACTTC
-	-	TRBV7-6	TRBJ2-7	CASSPNTNYEQYF	TGTGCCAGCAGCCCTAATACTAATTACGAGCAGTACTTC
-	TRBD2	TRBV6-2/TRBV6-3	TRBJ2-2	CASSYYPSGRRTGELFF	TGTGCCAGCAGTTACTACCCTAGCGGGAGACGCACCGGGGAGCTGTTTTTT
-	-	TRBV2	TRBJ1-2	CASTDRPYGYTF	TGTGCCAGCACCGACAGGCCCTATGGCTACACCTTC
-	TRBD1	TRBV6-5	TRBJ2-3	CASSDPGQGADTQYF	TGTGCCAGCAGCGACCCGGGACAGGGGGCAGATACGCAGTATTTT
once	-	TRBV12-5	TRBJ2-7	CASGLVSQVVHEQYF	TGTGCTAGTGGTTTGGTAAGCCAGGTCGTCCACGAGCAGTACTTC
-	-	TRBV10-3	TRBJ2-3	CAISGRPTTDTQYF	TGTGCCATCAGTGGGAGACCAACCACAGATACGCAGTATTTT
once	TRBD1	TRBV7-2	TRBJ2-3	CASSFDRVTDTQYF	TGTGCCAGCAGCTTCGACAGGGTCACAGATACGCAGTATTTT
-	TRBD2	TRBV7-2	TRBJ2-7	CASSAASGRAFYEQYF	TGTGCCAGCAGCGCTGCTAGCGGGAGGGCCTTCTACGAGCAGTACTTC
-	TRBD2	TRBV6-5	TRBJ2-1	CASSYYLSGSRNEQFF	TGTGCCAGCAGTTACTACCTTAGCGGGAGTCGCAATGAGCAGTTCTTC
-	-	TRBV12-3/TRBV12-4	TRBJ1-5	CASSFRLSPQHF	TGTGCCAGCAGTTTCAGGCTATCCCCCCAGCATTTT
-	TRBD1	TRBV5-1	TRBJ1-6	CASSGDRGQNNSPLHF	TGCGCCAGCAGCGGGGACAGGGGGCAGAATAATTCACCCCTCCACTTT
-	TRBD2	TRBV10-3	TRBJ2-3	CAIGEAGPKTSTDTQYF	TGTGCCATCGGCGAAGCGGGGCCGAAGACTAGCACAGATACGCAGTATTTT
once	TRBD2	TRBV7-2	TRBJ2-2	CASSLKSGGTGELFF	TGTGCCAGCAGCTTAAAAAGCGGGGGGACCGGGGAGCTGTTTTTT
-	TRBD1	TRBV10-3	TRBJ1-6	CAISGGQASSYNSPLHF	TGTGCCATCAGTGGGGGACAGGCGAGCTCCTATAATTCACCCCTCCACTTT
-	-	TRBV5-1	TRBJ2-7	CASSGDSYEQYF	TGCGCCAGCAGCGGAGACTCCTACGAGCAGTACTTC
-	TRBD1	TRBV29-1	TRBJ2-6	CSTRTGAGANVLTF	TGCAGCACAAGGACAGGGGCCGGGGCCAACGTCCTGACTTTC
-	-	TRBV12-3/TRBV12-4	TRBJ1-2	CASSLTGFYTF	TGTGCCAGCAGTTTAACAGGGTTCTACACCTTC
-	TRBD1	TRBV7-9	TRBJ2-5	CASSLGTGGETQYF	TGTGCCAGCAGCTTAGGGACAGGGGGAGAGACCCAGTACTTC
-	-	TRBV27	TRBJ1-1	CASSLGGLNTEAFF	TGTGCCAGCAGTTTGGGGGGGTTGAACACTGAAGCTTTCTTT
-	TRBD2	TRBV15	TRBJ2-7	CATSREGLAGNYEQYF	TGTGCCACCAGCAGAGAGGGACTAGCGGGAAACTACGAGCAGTACTTC
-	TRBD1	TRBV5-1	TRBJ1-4	CASSLAGTANEKLFF	TGCGCCAGCAGCTTGGCCGGGACAGCTAATGAAAAACTGTTTTTT
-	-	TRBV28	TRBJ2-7	CASSPSGDRAWYEQYF	TGTGCCAGCAGCCCCTCAGGGGATCGGGCGTGGTACGAGCAGTACTTC
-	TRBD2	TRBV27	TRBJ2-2	CASSRTSGSIGELFF	TGTGCCAGCAGTAGGACTAGCGGGTCCATCGGGGAGCTGTTTTTT
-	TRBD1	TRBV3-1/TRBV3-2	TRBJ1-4	CASSRPFMGQGIRGEKLFF	TGTGCCAGCAGCCGTCCGTTTATGGGACAGGGAATCCGAGGGGAAAAACTGTTTTTT
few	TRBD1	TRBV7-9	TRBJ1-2	CASSSDRGLLRGYTF	TGTGCCAGCAGCAGTGACAGGGGGCTTTTGAGGGGCTACACCTTC
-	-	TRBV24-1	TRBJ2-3	CATSDRRGTQYF	TGTGCCACCAGTGATCGTAGGGGTACGCAGTATTTT
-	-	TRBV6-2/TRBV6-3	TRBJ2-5	CASSYSSRDTETQYF	TGTGCCAGCAGTTACTCGAGCAGGGATACGGAGACCCAGTACTTC
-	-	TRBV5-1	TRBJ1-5	CASKGTWAGHQPQHF	TGCGCCAGCAAGGGGACATGGGCAGGGCATCAGCCCCAGCATTTT
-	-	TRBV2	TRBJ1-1	CASIVGMNTEAFF	TGTGCCAGCATCGTCGGGATGAACACTGAAGCTTTCTTT
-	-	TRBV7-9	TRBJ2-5	CASSLPGYQETQYF	TGTGCCAGCAGCTTACCGGGTTACCAAGAGACCCAGTACTTC
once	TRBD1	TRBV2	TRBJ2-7	CASMPGQFYEQYF	TGTGCCAGCATGCCGGGACAGTTCTACGAGCAGTACTTC
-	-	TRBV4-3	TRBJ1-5	CASSQDNGSQWPQHF	TGCGCCAGCAGCCAAGATAATGGGAGTCAGTGGCCCCAGCATTTT
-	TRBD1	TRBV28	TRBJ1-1	CASRENGQGREAFF	TGTGCCAGCAGGGAGAACGGACAGGGCCGAGAAGCTTTCTTT
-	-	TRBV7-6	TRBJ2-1	CASSHVASEQFF	TGTGCCAGCAGCCACGTAGCGAGTGAGCAGTTCTTC
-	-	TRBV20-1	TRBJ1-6	CSASPTVNNSPLHF	TGCAGTGCTAGTCCGACAGTTAACAATTCACCCCTCCACTTT
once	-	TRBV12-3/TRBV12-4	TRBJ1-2	CASSLVSNYGYTF	TGTGCCAGCAGTTTGGTCAGTAACTATGGCTACACCTTC
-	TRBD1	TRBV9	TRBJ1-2	CASSPRGAGGRFGGYTF	TGTGCCAGCAGCCCCAGGGGGGCAGGGGGCCGCTTCGGAGGCTACACCTTC
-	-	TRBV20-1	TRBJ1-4	CSASVPGSEKLFF	TGCAGTGCTAGTGTACCGGGGAGCGAAAAACTGTTTTTT
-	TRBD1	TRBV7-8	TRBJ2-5	CASSWGQGRFETQYF	TGTGCCAGCAGCTGGGGACAGGGGCGGTTCGAGACCCAGTACTTC
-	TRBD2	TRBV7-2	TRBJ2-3	CASSILAGRGFTDTQYF	TGTGCCAGCAGCATATTAGCGGGCCGGGGATTCACAGATACGCAGTATTTT
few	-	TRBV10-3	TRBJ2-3	CAIRQRGAATSTDTQYF	TGTGCCATCAGACAAAGAGGTGCGGCCACTAGCACAGATACGCAGTATTTT
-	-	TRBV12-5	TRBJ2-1	CASGSIGGPAGDEQFF	TGTGCTAGTGGCTCCATCGGGGGGCCCGCGGGGGATGAGCAGTTCTTC
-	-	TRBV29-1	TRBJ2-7	CSVGGGGGRLGQYF	TGCAGCGTGGGTGGCGGCGGAGGGCGTTTAGGGCAGTACTTC
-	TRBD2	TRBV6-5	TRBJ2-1	CASSYSGLVGNEQFF	TGTGCCAGCAGTTACTCCGGACTAGTGGGCAATGAGCAGTTCTTC
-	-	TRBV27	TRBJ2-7	CASSPSLAEHSYEQYF	TGTGCCAGCAGTCCCTCTTTAGCGGAGCATTCCTACGAGCAGTACTTC
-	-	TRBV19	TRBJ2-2	CASNPQGTSTGELFF	TGTGCCAGTAACCCACAGGGGACTTCCACCGGGGAGCTGTTTTTT
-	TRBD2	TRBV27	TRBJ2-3	CASSSRLAGGPPDTQYF	TGTGCCAGCAGTTCAAGACTAGCGGGAGGGCCCCCAGATACGCAGTATTTT
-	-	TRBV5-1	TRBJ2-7	CASSPGGQGGPWDF	TGCGCCAGCAGCCCCGGCGGGCAGGGGGGACCCTGGGACTTC
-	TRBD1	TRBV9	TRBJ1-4	CASSERTGITNEKLFF	TGTGCCAGCAGCGAACGGACAGGGATCACTAATGAAAAACTGTTTTTT